The subject of this entry is one T cell receptor beta chain. Its antigen is still unknown. The CDR3 covers 15 residues. After removal of 2 bases from V and 9 bases from J, the junction contained 8 bases not matched to a gene. Germline V gives CDR1 SGHNT, CDR2 YENEEA. This entry comes from a study of cytomegalovirus exposure and HLA in healthy donors. Study results and limitations: About 87% or about 30% of the time was how often most TCR beta V segments were productive, according to an earlier analysis.

The PCR ran on 60 Vbeta and 13 Jbeta primers. Some clones are missing from TCRdb's copy, which holds only in-frame ones; the method was immunoSEQ multiplex PCR. This sample carries about 210,000 clones, approximately 81% of them seen once, and the ten largest clones take 2.9%. This sequence was found in a man aged 25-45 years in good health and CMV-seronegative. The sample consisted of PBMCs. The V gene is TRBV11-3, the J gene TRBJ2-1, with TRBD2 matching 9 bases. DNA for the CDR3: TGTGCCAGCAGCTTACTGGCGGGGGGGCGGGTTGAGCAGTTCTTC. It specifies CASSLLAGGRVEQFF.